This T cell receptor (beta chain) was sequenced for a study of technical replicates of blood from several donors. Data came from immunoSEQ multiplex PCR; TCRdb stores just in-frame clones and leaves some out. The table records some 13,000 clones, 85% to 95% of them present only once. Germline CDR1 is SGHRS and CDR2 is YFSETQ. The CDR3 consists of 15 residues. The germline V and J ends were trimmed by 3 bases and 0 bases, with 9 bases remaining between them. The TCR comes from a human donor in good health. Sequencing used PBMCs. The V call is TRBV5-1, the J call TRBJ2-2, with TRBD2 as a possible D gene (6 bases). The CDR3 DNA reads as TGCGCCAGCAGCTGGGGCGGGACGAACACCGGGGAGCTGTTTTTT. Translation gives CASSWGGTNTGELFF.